Following are 31 T cell receptor beta chains from one sample sequenced in a study of T-cell reconstitution after alpha-beta-depleted transplantation in children. Using unique molecular identifiers, the investigators prepared the TCRbeta library. Using its own MiXCR run on the PCR reads, TCRdb lists one record per CDR3 protein. The repertoire has 500,000 to 600,000 distinct CDR3 sequences, around 16% of them found once; the top ten carry roughly 3.3%. The sequencing here drew on PBMCs from the stem cell graft donor, taken from the stem cell graft. The receptor set was obtained from a human donor who donated a stem cell graft to a child with acute lymphoblastic leukemia.

The V and J genes are TRBV5-1 and TRBJ2-7; D unresolved. The V end was cut by 3 bases, the J end by 6 bases, with 19 bases between. Germline loops: CDR1 SGHRS, CDR2 YFSETQ. This CDR3 is built from 15 residues. The CDR3 sequence is CASSWSDGPMGEQYF. The DNA for the CDR3 is TGCGCCAGCAGCTGGTCTGATGGCCCCATGGGCGAGCAGTACTTC.

This clonotype was picked up a small number of times. This sequence joins TRBV12-3 or TRBV12-4 and TRBJ1-2; D unclear. This CDR3 region has 14 residues. Trimming took 3 bases from V and 4 from J, leaving 12 bases between them. CDR3 sequence reads: CASSFNWDGYGYTF. The CDR3 bases are TGTGCCAGCAGTTTTAACTGGGATGGCTATGGCTACACCTTC.

V and J are TRBV29-1 and TRBJ2-7; possibly TRBD2 for D (6 bases). This CDR3 contains 12 residues. CDR1 is SQVTM, CDR2 ANQGSEA, per germline. V lost 6 bases and J lost 3, with 12 bases in between. CDR3 in amino acids: CSVRDGGYEQYF. CDR3 DNA: TGCAGCGTCCGGGACGGGGGCTACGAGCAGTACTTC.

The genes are TRBV7-9 and TRBJ2-2; 9 bases match TRBD1. V was pared by 5 bases and J by 5 bases, with 9 bases of the junction left unmatched. Germline loops: CDR1 SEHNR, CDR2 FQNEAQ (reference sequence). This CDR3 comprises 16 residues. The DNA of the CDR3 is TGTGCCAGCAGCCCCCGGGGACAGGGCCCTACCGGGGAGCTGTTTTTT. It codes for CASSPRGQGPTGELFF.

The chain carries TRBV27 and TRBJ1-2; D ambiguous. Germline values: CDR1 MNHEY, CDR2 SMNVEV (reference sequence). Trimming took off 1 base at V and 1 base at J, with 13 bases between the two ends. The CDR3 consists of 16 residues. The CDR3 bases are TGTGCCAGCAGTTTATTTTCAGGACCCTTTAACTATGGCTACACCTTC. Translating it yields CASSLFSGPFNYGYTF.

This rearrangement joins TRBV6-1 to TRBJ2-3; TRBD2 agrees at 7 bases. The CDR3 loop spans 14 amino acids. Trimming took 5 bases from V and 7 from J; bases not matched to a gene: 9. Germline CDR1 reads MNHNS; CDR2 reads SASEGT. Here the CDR3 reads CASSRTRSDNTQYF. Here the CDR3 DNA reads TGTGCCAGCAGTAGGACTAGGAGTGATAATACGCAGTATTTT.

The gene calls are TRBV27 and TRBJ2-7; D is possibly TRBD2 (5 bases). This CDR3 is built from 13 residues. V lost 2 bases and J 5 bases, leaving 10 bases between the germline ends. Germline V gene lookup returns CDR1 MNHEY and CDR2 SMNVEV (reference sequence). Written as DNA, the CDR3 is TGTGCCAGCAGTTTAAGCCGGAGGCACGAGCAGTACTTC. This sequence encodes CASSLSRRHEQYF.

The chain employs TRBV12-3 or TRBV12-4 and TRBJ2-7; 10 positions agree with TRBD1. V gave up 6 bases and J gave up 5 bases; unmatched junction bases: 4. The CDR3 is made up of 13 amino acids. The CDR3 protein is CASRSGTGDEQYF. The CDR3 DNA follows: TGTGCCAGCAGATCCGGGACAGGGGACGAGCAGTACTTC.

A few counts support this clonotype. The chain joins TRBV14 to TRBJ2-1, with 8 positions matching TRBD2. The CDR3 is made up of 20 amino acids. The trim removed 3 bases at V and 0 bases at J, leaving 16 bases unmatched. Germline CDR1 reads SGHDN; CDR2 reads FVKESK. The CDR3 loop reads CASSHPGTAGGLSSYNEQFF. CDR3 nucleotide sequence: TGTGCCAGCAGCCACCCTGGAACTGCGGGGGGCCTCAGCTCCTACAATGAGCAGTTCTTC.

This clonotype was counted between two and nine times. The chain uses TRBV7-9 and TRBJ2-1; D uncertain. Trimming pared 0 bases from V and 8 bases from J, leaving 5 bases between. Germline V gene data show CDR1 as SEHNR and CDR2 as FQNEAQ (reference sequence). The CDR3 runs 12 residues. CDR3 in DNA: TGTGCCAGCAGCTTAGCGGTGGATGAGCAGTTCTTC. Its translation: CASSLAVDEQFF.

The chain has TRBV4-2 and TRBJ2-1; 9 bases line up with TRBD2. CDR1 LGHNA and CDR2 YNFKEQ come from the germline V gene. V gave up 1 base and J gave up 5 bases; unmatched junction bases: 3. This CDR3 comprises 15 residues. The DNA of the CDR3 is TGTGCCAGCAGCCAAGTAGTAGCGGGAGACAATGAGCAGTTCTTC. Amino acids: CASSQVVAGDNEQFF.

This chain joins TRBV13 and TRBJ2-2, with D tentatively TRBD1 (6 bases). V was shortened by 4 bases and J by 2 bases, with 17 bases between the two germline ends. In germline, CDR1 is PRHDT, CDR2 FYEKMQ (reference sequence). The CDR3 is 17 amino acids. The CDR3 is CASSSHRAGANTGELFF. Here the CDR3 DNA reads TGTGCCAGCAGCTCTCACCGGGCAGGGGCTAACACCGGGGAGCTGTTTTTT. The whole variable domain, filled in from reference TRBV13 and TRBJ2-2, reads AAGVIQSPRHLIKEKRETATLKCYPIPRHDTVYWYQQGPGQDPQFLISFYEKMQSDKGSIPDRFSAQQFSDYHSELNMSSLELGDSALYFCASSSHRAGANTGELFFGEGSRLTVL.

The chain employs TRBV12-3 or TRBV12-4 and TRBJ2-5; TRBD1 agrees at 7 bases. The trim removed 5 bases at V and 5 bases at J, leaving 5 bases unmatched. The CDR3 extends over 13 amino acids. CDR3 protein: CASSGDSWETQYF. The CDR3 nucleotides are TGTGCCAGCAGTGGGGACAGCTGGGAGACCCAGTACTTC.

This clonotype was found once. The chain has TRBV12-3 or TRBV12-4 and TRBJ2-1; 8 bases line up with TRBD1. The CDR3 runs 16 residues. V trimming: 3 bases; J trimming: 2 bases; junction bases outside the gene matches: 6. The CDR3 loop is CASSLRTGMAYNEQFF. CDR3 sequence (DNA): TGTGCCAGCAGTTTGCGGACAGGGATGGCCTACAATGAGCAGTTCTTC.

This clonotype has more than one count but fewer than ten. The chain carries TRBV7-6 and TRBJ2-5; the D is unclear. Germline CDR1 is SGHVS and CDR2 is FNYEAQ. Trimming left V 1 base short and J 10 bases short, with 10 bases between. This CDR3 comprises 12 residues. CDR3 region: CASSLGVVDQYF. As DNA, the CDR3 is TGTGCCAGCAGCTTAGGGGTTGTCGACCAGTACTTC.

This clonotype occurred a few times. The gene calls are TRBV3-1 and TRBJ2-1; TRBD2 might be the D (6 bases). Germline CDR1 LGHDT, CDR2 YNNKEL (reference sequence). V shed 0 bases and J shed 8 bases, with 17 bases lying between them. This CDR3 has 16 amino acids. CDR3 sequence: CASSQDLREKWDEQFF. In DNA, the CDR3 is TGTGCCAGCAGCCAAGATTTACGGGAGAAGTGGGATGAGCAGTTCTTC.

This clonotype was counted a few times. The V gene is TRBV20-1, the J gene TRBJ2-7; 9 bases map to TRBD1. CDR3 length: 15 amino acids. V lost 2 bases and J lost 3; bases outside the gene matches: 8. Germline CDR1 reads DFQATT; CDR2 reads SNEGSKA (reference sequence). The CDR3 region has the DNA TGCAGTGCTAGACCCGGGGACAGGGCTTACTACGAGCAGTACTTC. Translated: CSARPGDRAYYEQYF.

This rearrangement joins TRBV21-1 to TRBJ2-2; the table calls TRBD1, which could not be checked here. TRBV21-1 is annotated as a pseudogene. The CDR3 is made up of 19 amino acids. Here the CDR3 reads CASSNIVSGTGNRIGELFF. The CDR3 nucleotides read TGTGCCAGCAGCAACATTGTCTCCGGGACAGGGAATCGTATCGGGGAGCTGTTTTTT.

In its sample, this clonotype was seen once. V and J are TRBV12-3 or TRBV12-4 and TRBJ2-1; 7 nucleotides align to TRBD1. With V trimmed by 5 bases and J by 6 bases, 7 bases remained unmatched. The length of the CDR3 is 14 residues. Here the CDR3 DNA reads TGTGCCAGCAGTGTGACAGGGACGATCAATGAGCAGTTCTTC. Protein: CASSVTGTINEQFF.

This chain uses TRBV20-1 with TRBJ2-5; 8 bases fit TRBD2. Germline V gene lookup returns CDR1 DFQATT and CDR2 SNEGSKA (reference sequence). The V gene end was trimmed by 6 bases and the J gene end by 2 bases; junction bases not matched to a gene: 14. The CDR3 is 16 amino acids. CDR3 amino acids: CSALREVAGLQETQYF. CDR3 DNA sequence: TGCAGTGCCTTGCGTGAAGTAGCGGGATTGCAAGAGACCCAGTACTTC.

This clonotype was observed a few times. The rearrangement joins TRBV12-3 or TRBV12-4 to TRBJ2-1; TRBD2 matches at 8 bases. CDR3 length: 14 residues. Trimming took 3 bases from V and 13 from J; bases not matched to a gene: 11. This CDR3 reads CASSFTLAGLSQFF. The DNA of the CDR3 is TGTGCCAGCAGTTTTACTTTAGCGGGATTATCTCAGTTCTTC.

The chain is built from TRBV3-1 and TRBJ1-1, with D hard to call. Germline assignment: CDR1 LGHDT and CDR2 YNNKEL (reference sequence). The CDR3 runs to 15 residues. The germline V and J ends were trimmed by 1 base and 0 bases, with 9 bases remaining between them. CDR3 sequence reads: CASSQGTLMNTEAFF. The DNA of the CDR3 is TGTGCCAGCAGCCAAGGAACCCTGATGAACACTGAAGCTTTCTTT.

This clonotype was observed a handful of times. Here the CDR3 DNA reads TGTGCCTCCAAACCAGAGCTAGCGGGAGTGTTCACAGATACGCAGTATTTT. Translated, it gives CASKPELAGVFTDTQYF. The J gene is TRBJ2-3, the V gene TRBV7-6; 10 positions agree with TRBD2. J lost 2 bases, V lost 11 bases, and 16 bases had no gene match. The germline gives CDR1 SGHVS, CDR2 FNYEAQ. The CDR3 is made up of 17 amino acids.

This chain joins TRBV5-1 and TRBJ2-1; 12 nucleotides line up with TRBD1. Trimming took 2 bases from V and 9 from J; bases not matched to a gene: 3. The germline gives CDR1 SGHRS, CDR2 YFSETQ. CDR3 length equals 14 residues. CDR3 in amino acids: CASSFGTGGIEQFF. As DNA, the CDR3 is TGCGCCAGCAGCTTTGGGACAGGGGGCATTGAGCAGTTCTTC.

This clonotype was counted a few times. This chain joins TRBV5-1 and TRBJ1-2; 7 bases fit TRBD1. The J segment lost 4 bases and the V segment lost 0 bases, leaving 3 bases of the junction unmatched. In germline, CDR1 is SGHRS, CDR2 YFSETQ. The CDR3 covers 14 residues. The DNA for the CDR3 is TGCGCCAGCAGCTTGGAACAGGGGAGCTATGGCTACACCTTC. It translates to CASSLEQGSYGYTF.

J is TRBJ2-7 and V is TRBV2, with 9 bases matching TRBD2. Germline V gene sequence: CDR1 SNHLY, CDR2 FYNNEI. V shed 7 bases and J 2 bases; nucleotides not matched to a gene: 9. The CDR3 has 15 amino acids. In nucleotides, the CDR3 is TGTGCCAGCACCGGTACAGGACTAGCGACCTACGAGCAGTACTTC. It encodes CASTGTGLATYEQYF.

The rearrangement uses TRBV1 and TRBJ1-1. TRBV1 is a recognized pseudogene. The CDR3 sequence is 15 residues long. CDR3 nucleotide sequence: TGCACCAGCAGGATTATAGAGGTCCTGAACACTGAAGCTTTCTTT. It encodes CTSRIIEVLNTEAFF.

This clonotype appeared a few times. The chain combines TRBV5-1 with TRBJ2-2, with 8 bases matching TRBD2. The CDR3 extends over 17 amino acids. The V gene end was trimmed by 4 bases and the J gene end by 4 bases; junction bases not matched to a gene: 12. Looked up from germline, CDR1 is SGHRS and CDR2 is YFSETQ. CDR3 coding DNA: TGCGCCAGCAGCCGTTCCACTAGCGGTATACGCACCGGGGAGCTGTTTTTT. This gives the protein CASSRSTSGIRTGELFF. Drawing the rest from reference TRBV5-1 and TRBJ2-2, the complete variable domain is KAGVTQTPRYLIKTRGQQVTLSCSPISGHRSVSWYQQTPGQGLQFLFEYFSETQRNKGNFPGRFSGRQFSNSRSEMNVSTLELGDSALYLCASSRSTSGIRTGELFFGEGSRLTVL.

The table lists this clonotype with many counts. This chain uses TRBV20-1 with TRBJ2-7; the D is unclear. V was pared by 3 bases and J by 7 bases, with 22 bases between. Per the germline V gene, CDR1 is DFQATT and CDR2 is SNEGSKA (reference sequence). The CDR3 consists of 15 residues. This CDR3 is CSASLGSSAPLEQYF. As DNA, the CDR3 is TGCAGTGCTAGCCTAGGCTCGAGCGCCCCTCTTGAGCAGTACTTC.

The sample holds a few counts of this clonotype. The chain combines TRBV12-3 or TRBV12-4 with TRBJ1-4; 8 bases agree with TRBD1. There are 14 residues in the CDR3. Germline trimming cut 6 bases from V and 7 bases from J; bases unmatched to any gene: 7. In DNA form, the CDR3 reads TGTGCCAGCAGAGGGACAGGTTCGGTTGAAAAACTGTTTTTT. It is translated as CASRGTGSVEKLFF.

This clonotype has more than one count but fewer than ten. This chain joins TRBV7-2 and TRBJ1-1, with D possibly being TRBD1 (6 bases). This CDR3 contains 18 residues. Trimming pared 2 bases from V and 0 bases from J, leaving 19 bases between. Germline V lookup: CDR1 SGHTA, CDR2 FQGNSA. For the CDR3, the DNA is TGTGCCAGCAGCTTAAGAAGGGGGAGGACAGCTGTGAACACTGAAGCTTTCTTT. As protein: CASSLRRGRTAVNTEAFF. Together with reference TRBV7-2 and TRBJ1-1, the CDR3 gives the full variable domain: GAGVSQSPSNKVTEKGKDVELRCDPISGHTALYWYRQSLGQGLEFLIYFQGNSAPDKSGLPSDRFSAERTGGSVSTLTIQRTQQEDSAVYLCASSLRRGRTAVNTEAFFGQGTRLTVV.